A selection of T cell receptor beta chains follows, all from one sample in a study of cytomegalovirus exposure and HLA in healthy donors. Measured with immunoSEQ multiplex PCR; TCRdb has only the in-frame clones, and not every one. The table has just over 60,000 clones, about 89% seen once. Sequencing was performed on PBMCs. Receptors originate from a man younger than 35 in good health and CMV-seronegative. CDR3s include the opening cysteine and the closing phenylalanine or tryptophan. The D gene is left open where the match is weak. Not all rows give a size; the values are once, few, many and, for expanded clones, a class.

d_call: .; clone_size: once; j_call: TRBJ2-7; v_call: TRBV4-1; cdr3_aa: CASSQDGGVGYEQYF; cdr3_nt: TGCGCCAGCAGCCAAGATGGCGGGGTAGGCTACGAGCAGTACTTC
d_call: TRBD1; clone_size: .; j_call: TRBJ2-7; v_call: TRBV5-1; cdr3_aa: CASSLDRGYEQYF; cdr3_nt: TGCGCCAGCAGCTTGGACAGGGGCTACGAGCAGTACTTC
d_call: .; clone_size: few; j_call: TRBJ2-3; v_call: TRBV6-4; cdr3_aa: CASSDSETSTDTQYF; cdr3_nt: TGTGCCAGCAGTGACTCGGAGACTAGTACAGATACGCAGTATTTT
d_call: .; clone_size: .; j_call: TRBJ2-2; v_call: TRBV5-6; cdr3_aa: CASSPKKGVAGELFF; cdr3_nt: TGTGCCAGCAGCCCCAAGAAAGGGGTGGCGGGGGAGCTGTTTTTT
d_call: .; clone_size: .; j_call: TRBJ2-7; v_call: TRBV21-1; cdr3_aa: CASSKAASGNYEQYF; cdr3_nt: TGTGCCAGCAGCAAAGCGGCTAGCGGCAACTACGAGCAGTACTTC
d_call: .; clone_size: .; j_call: TRBJ2-1; v_call: TRBV10-2; cdr3_aa: CASSAANGYNEQFF; cdr3_nt: TGCGCCAGCAGTGCTGCGAACGGCTACAATGAGCAGTTCTTC
d_call: .; clone_size: .; j_call: TRBJ2-5; v_call: TRBV6-6; cdr3_aa: CASSLAGRIETQYF; cdr3_nt: TGTGCCAGCAGTTTAGCAGGGAGGATTGAGACCCAGTACTTC
d_call: .; clone_size: .; j_call: TRBJ1-5; v_call: TRBV4-1; cdr3_aa: CASSQAVRVLPGSNQPQHF; cdr3_nt: TGCGCCAGCAGCCAAGCCGTTCGGGTCCTCCCGGGGAGCAATCAGCCCCAGCATTTT
d_call: TRBD2; clone_size: .; j_call: TRBJ2-1; v_call: TRBV7-2; cdr3_aa: CASSSTWGGNEQFF; cdr3_nt: TGTGCCAGCAGCTCGACCTGGGGGGGCAATGAGCAGTTCTTC
d_call: .; clone_size: few; j_call: TRBJ1-5; v_call: TRBV6-1; cdr3_aa: CASSGEGDQPQHF; cdr3_nt: TGTGCCAGCAGTGGCGAGGGGGACCAGCCCCAGCATTTT
d_call: TRBD2; clone_size: .; j_call: TRBJ2-3; v_call: TRBV2; cdr3_aa: CASRPLAGGVPTQYF; cdr3_nt: TGTGCCAGCAGACCGCTAGCGGGGGGAGTCCCTACGCAGTATTTT
d_call: .; clone_size: .; j_call: TRBJ2-5; v_call: TRBV10-3; cdr3_aa: CAISRGTGETQYF; cdr3_nt: TGTGCCATCAGTCGGGGGACCGGGGAGACCCAGTACTTC
d_call: .; clone_size: .; j_call: TRBJ1-1; v_call: TRBV13; cdr3_aa: CASSQRGDTEAFF; cdr3_nt: TGTGCCAGCAGCCAGCGGGGAGACACTGAAGCTTTCTTT
d_call: TRBD2; clone_size: .; j_call: TRBJ2-1; v_call: TRBV4-2; cdr3_aa: CASSPQRGYTGSYNEQFF; cdr3_nt: TGTGCCAGCAGCCCTCAGCGGGGGTATACCGGCTCCTACAATGAGCAGTTCTTC
d_call: TRBD1; clone_size: .; j_call: TRBJ1-2; v_call: TRBV6-5; cdr3_aa: CASTTTRGDYGYTF; cdr3_nt: TGTGCCAGCACCACAACCAGGGGGGACTATGGCTACACCTTC
d_call: .; clone_size: .; j_call: TRBJ1-5; v_call: TRBV28; cdr3_aa: CASKWGVSNQPQHF; cdr3_nt: TGTGCCAGCAAGTGGGGGGTGAGCAATCAGCCCCAGCATTTT
d_call: .; clone_size: .; j_call: TRBJ1-2; v_call: TRBV28; cdr3_aa: CASSFLYGNYGYTF; cdr3_nt: TGTGCCAGCAGTTTCTTGTACGGTAACTATGGCTACACCTTC
d_call: TRBD1; clone_size: .; j_call: TRBJ1-4; v_call: TRBV5-4; cdr3_aa: CASSDGDRGLETTNEKLFF; cdr3_nt: TGTGCCAGCAGCGATGGAGACAGGGGACTCGAAACAACTAATGAAAAACTGTTTTTT
d_call: TRBD2; clone_size: few; j_call: TRBJ2-5; v_call: TRBV15; cdr3_aa: CATSRDWGGVKETQYF; cdr3_nt: TGTGCCACCAGCAGAGATTGGGGGGGAGTAAAAGAGACCCAGTACTTC
d_call: TRBD1; clone_size: few; j_call: TRBJ2-6; v_call: TRBV13; cdr3_aa: CASSLGDRAEANVLTF; cdr3_nt: TGTGCCAGCAGCTTAGGGGACAGGGCTGAGGCCAACGTCCTGACTTTC
d_call: .; clone_size: .; j_call: TRBJ1-6; v_call: TRBV28; cdr3_aa: CASSGTGELTDFYNSPLHF; cdr3_nt: TGTGCCAGCAGTGGGACGGGAGAACTTACTGACTTCTATAATTCACCCCTCCACTTT
d_call: .; clone_size: .; j_call: TRBJ1-2; v_call: TRBV29-1; cdr3_aa: CSAETTVNYGYTF; cdr3_nt: TGCAGCGCGGAGACGACAGTGAACTATGGCTACACCTTC
d_call: TRBD1; clone_size: once; j_call: TRBJ1-1; v_call: TRBV5-4; cdr3_aa: CASSLPGQGYTEAFF; cdr3_nt: TGTGCCAGCAGCTTACCGGGACAGGGTTACACTGAAGCTTTCTTT
d_call: .; clone_size: .; j_call: TRBJ1-2; v_call: TRBV11-2; cdr3_aa: CASSLDLQGLDYYGYTF; cdr3_nt: TGTGCCAGCAGCTTAGACCTCCAGGGTCTCGACTACTATGGCTACACCTTC
d_call: TRBD2; clone_size: few; j_call: TRBJ2-1; v_call: TRBV12-5; cdr3_aa: CASGLTSGGTYNEQFF; cdr3_nt: TGTGCTAGTGGTCTCACTAGCGGGGGGACCTACAATGAGCAGTTCTTC
d_call: .; clone_size: .; j_call: TRBJ1-1; v_call: TRBV29-1; cdr3_aa: CSVRKGVDTEAFF; cdr3_nt: TGCAGCGTTAGGAAGGGGGTAGATACTGAAGCTTTCTTT
d_call: .; clone_size: .; j_call: TRBJ2-1; v_call: TRBV27; cdr3_aa: CASSLSGDTWEQFF; cdr3_nt: TGTGCCAGCAGTTTATCGGGGGACACCTGGGAGCAGTTCTTC
d_call: .; clone_size: once; j_call: TRBJ2-1; v_call: TRBV28; cdr3_aa: CASNPAGTYSYNEQFF; cdr3_nt: TGTGCCAGCAACCCGGCCGGGACATACTCCTACAATGAGCAGTTCTTC
d_call: .; clone_size: .; j_call: TRBJ1-6; v_call: TRBV14; cdr3_aa: CASSQELRGSPLHF; cdr3_nt: TGTGCCAGCAGCCAAGAGCTACGGGGTTCACCCCTCCACTTT
d_call: .; clone_size: .; j_call: TRBJ2-3; v_call: TRBV4-1; cdr3_aa: CASSSGLSSTDTQYF; cdr3_nt: TGCGCCAGCAGCTCAGGGCTTTCTAGCACAGATACGCAGTATTTT
d_call: TRBD2; clone_size: few; j_call: TRBJ2-5; v_call: TRBV11-2; cdr3_aa: CASSPGLAGWLGETQYF; cdr3_nt: TGTGCCAGCAGCCCGGGACTAGCGGGGTGGTTGGGAGAGACCCAGTACTTC
d_call: TRBD1; clone_size: .; j_call: TRBJ1-5; v_call: TRBV19; cdr3_aa: CATNVPGQGAFQPQHF; cdr3_nt: TGTGCCACCAATGTACCGGGACAGGGGGCCTTTCAGCCCCAGCATTTT
d_call: .; clone_size: .; j_call: TRBJ2-1; v_call: TRBV30; cdr3_aa: CAWTSPPVNEQFF; cdr3_nt: TGTGCCTGGACCTCTCCGCCGGTCAATGAGCAGTTCTTC
d_call: TRBD1; clone_size: .; j_call: TRBJ1-4; v_call: TRBV6-5; cdr3_aa: CASSYRRTGGDEKLFF; cdr3_nt: TGTGCCAGCAGTTACAGACGGACAGGGGGGGATGAAAAACTGTTTTTT
d_call: .; clone_size: .; j_call: TRBJ1-1; v_call: TRBV18; cdr3_aa: CASSEPGGGEAFF; cdr3_nt: TGTGCCAGCTCAGAACCGGGGGGAGGTGAAGCTTTCTTT
d_call: .; clone_size: .; j_call: TRBJ2-2; v_call: TRBV7-8; cdr3_aa: CASSLLSNTGELFF; cdr3_nt: TGTGCCAGCAGCCTACTCTCGAACACCGGGGAGCTGTTTTTT
d_call: .; clone_size: .; j_call: TRBJ2-3; v_call: TRBV29-1; cdr3_aa: CSVVVAGLGDTQYF; cdr3_nt: TGCAGCGTCGTGGTGGCAGGGTTGGGGGATACGCAGTATTTT
d_call: .; clone_size: .; j_call: TRBJ1-1; v_call: TRBV6-5; cdr3_aa: CASSYRGLGGAFF; cdr3_nt: TGTGCCAGCAGTTATAGGGGATTAGGGGGAGCTTTCTTT
d_call: .; clone_size: .; j_call: TRBJ1-4; v_call: TRBV7-9; cdr3_aa: CASTPSAQGEKLFF; cdr3_nt: TGTGCCAGCACCCCGTCGGCCCAGGGGGAAAAACTGTTTTTT
d_call: TRBD2; clone_size: .; j_call: TRBJ2-3; v_call: TRBV4-2; cdr3_aa: CASAGGPAGGSTDTQYF; cdr3_nt: TGTGCCAGCGCGGGGGGTCCCGCCGGTGGGTCCACAGATACGCAGTATTTT
d_call: .; clone_size: .; j_call: TRBJ1-5; v_call: TRBV7-8; cdr3_aa: CASSSLQGSQPQHF; cdr3_nt: TGTGCCAGCAGCTCTCTACAGGGCTCCCAGCCCCAGCATTTT
d_call: .; clone_size: .; j_call: TRBJ2-6; v_call: TRBV29-1; cdr3_aa: CSVDTTTGANVLTF; cdr3_nt: TGCAGCGTTGATACAACAACCGGGGCCAACGTCCTGACTTTC
d_call: .; clone_size: .; j_call: TRBJ1-5; v_call: TRBV5-6; cdr3_aa: CASSLGRVNQPQHF; cdr3_nt: TGTGCCAGCAGCTTAGGGAGAGTCAATCAGCCCCAGCATTTT
d_call: .; clone_size: .; j_call: TRBJ1-1; v_call: TRBV27; cdr3_aa: CASSSQGEAFF; cdr3_nt: TGTGCCAGCAGTTCTCAGGGTGAAGCTTTCTTT
d_call: TRBD1; clone_size: .; j_call: TRBJ2-7; v_call: TRBV11-2; cdr3_aa: CASSEGQSSYEQYF; cdr3_nt: TGTGCCAGCAGCGAGGGACAGAGCTCCTACGAGCAGTACTTC
d_call: .; clone_size: .; j_call: TRBJ2-7; v_call: TRBV5-1; cdr3_aa: CASSLSTRDYEQYF; cdr3_nt: TGCGCCAGCAGCTTGAGTACCAGGGACTACGAGCAGTACTTC
d_call: .; clone_size: .; j_call: TRBJ2-7; v_call: TRBV7-2; cdr3_aa: CASSFPRGGHPYEQYF; cdr3_nt: TGTGCCAGCAGCTTTCCAAGGGGGGGACACCCCTACGAGCAGTACTTC
d_call: .; clone_size: .; j_call: TRBJ1-2; v_call: TRBV19; cdr3_aa: CASSPGNYGYTF; cdr3_nt: TGTGCCAGTAGCCCCGGGAACTATGGCTACACCTTC
d_call: TRBD1; clone_size: .; j_call: TRBJ2-1; v_call: TRBV27; cdr3_aa: CASWDRADYNEQFF; cdr3_nt: TGTGCCAGCTGGGACAGGGCTGACTACAATGAGCAGTTCTTC
d_call: TRBD2; clone_size: .; j_call: TRBJ2-7; v_call: TRBV28; cdr3_aa: CASSSAGTNYEQYF; cdr3_nt: TGTGCCAGCAGTTCGGCCGGGACTAACTACGAGCAGTACTTC
d_call: TRBD2; clone_size: .; j_call: TRBJ2-1; v_call: TRBV28; cdr3_aa: CASRPPSGGIYNEQFF; cdr3_nt: TGTGCCAGCAGGCCTCCTAGCGGGGGGATTTACAATGAGCAGTTCTTC
d_call: .; clone_size: .; j_call: TRBJ2-7; v_call: TRBV7-9; cdr3_aa: CASRETGTYEQYF; cdr3_nt: TGTGCCAGCAGAGAGACGGGGACCTACGAGCAGTACTTC
d_call: .; clone_size: .; j_call: TRBJ1-5; v_call: TRBV9; cdr3_aa: CASSVVSQGPQHF; cdr3_nt: TGTGCCAGCAGCGTAGTGTCCCAGGGGCCCCAGCATTTT
d_call: .; clone_size: .; j_call: TRBJ2-1; v_call: TRBV28; cdr3_aa: CASSLGGFNNEQFF; cdr3_nt: TGTGCCAGCAGTTTAGGAGGGTTCAACAATGAGCAGTTCTTC
d_call: TRBD1; clone_size: .; j_call: TRBJ1-2; v_call: TRBV6-6; cdr3_aa: CASSYSSGGAGGYTF; cdr3_nt: TGTGCCAGCAGTTACTCTTCAGGGGGCGCGGGTGGCTACACCTTC